The T cell receptor beta chain under discussion was sequenced for a study of OX40 agonist ivuxolimab in advanced cancers. About the research overall: Patients in the trial were receiving intravenous ivuxolimab every 2 weeks, at doses of 0.01 to 10 mg/kg.

Concerning this clone itself: Its antigen is not identified.

General observations from the study: Individuals who were partial responders at 0.1-3.0 mg/kg had clonal expansion that ranked among the lowest.

The method was immunoSEQ multiplex PCR; TCRdb's version includes in-frame clones alone and lacks a portion of them. This sample has over 80,000 clones, with about nine tenths found just once. CDR3 length: 15 residues. V was pared by 6 bases and J by 2 bases, with 7 bases of the junction left unmatched. Germline CDR1 and CDR2: KGHSH and LQKENI. The sample consisted of CD4+ or CD8+ T cells sorted from blood, taken in a trial of the OX40 agonist ivuxolimab. The origin of this receptor is an adult with an advanced solid tumor such as melanoma, head and neck, liver or kidney cancer. The V gene is TRBV18, the J gene TRBJ1-5; 7 bases match TRBD1. The CDR3 DNA sequence: TGTGCCAGCTCCCGACAGGGTAAGCGCAATCAGCCCCAGCATTTT. Translating gives CASSRQGKRNQPQHF.